Presented here are 26 T cell receptor beta chains from one specimen sequenced in a study of T cells in Graves' hyperthyroidism and ophthalmopathy (dated by TCRdb to about 2019). To prepare the library, multiplex PCR was applied. Sequenced using an Illumina HiSeq 2000. The TCR beta CDR3 regions were amplified from the RNA transcripts. The first round of RT-PCR for the TCR CDR3 was performed with the HTBI primer set and the Qiagen OneStep RT-PCR kit. TCRdb ran its own pipeline on the public reads, namely fastp trimming at Q25 and MiXCR clone calling, and kept in-frame beta chains. Merged by CDR3 protein, the rows form single entries marked with the most common genes and DNA. Counted in this sample were over 400,000 distinct CDR3 sequences; under 25% of them appeared once. Together, the top ten hold approximately 49% of the sample. Sequenced sample: blood. These receptors were collected from a woman in her 70s with Graves' ophthalmopathy.

This clonotype has only a few counts. The chain links TRBV12-3 or TRBV12-4 to TRBJ2-2, with 10 bases aligning to TRBD2. V trimming: 8 bases; J trimming: 1 base; junction bases outside the gene matches: 10. The CDR3 spans 17 residues. CDR3 amino acids: CASSFALAGMNTGELFF. As DNA, the CDR3 is TGTGCCAGCTCTTTCGCACTAGCGGGGATGAACACCGGGGAGCTGTTTTTT.

The sample holds many counts of this clonotype. The chain uses TRBV6-2 or TRBV6-3 and TRBJ2-7, with 10 nucleotides matching TRBD2. J was trimmed by 7 bases and V by 7 bases; bases with no gene match: 16. Per the germline V gene, CDR1 is MNHEY and CDR2 is SVGEGT. The CDR3 runs 16 residues. CDR3 sequence: CASTLAGVSSGGEQYF. CDR3 coding DNA: TGTGCCAGCACCCTAGCGGGAGTCTCCTCGGGAGGAGAGCAGTACTTC.

This clonotype was recorded many times. This chain uses TRBV2 with TRBJ2-1, with D perhaps TRBD1 or TRBD2 (6 bases each). CDR3 size: 12 residues. Looked up from germline, CDR1 is SNHLY and CDR2 is FYNNEI. V was cut by 6 bases and J by 8 bases, with 11 bases left in between. In nucleotides, the CDR3 is TGTGCCAGCAGACAGGGCGGGGATGAGCAGTTCTTC. It is translated as CASRQGGDEQFF.

Note on this clonotype: A clone one base away is much larger, so this may be a read error. The chain joins TRBV20-1 to TRBJ2-3; D call uncertain. The V end lost 3 bases, the J end lost 3 bases, and 13 bases lay between the germline ends. The CDR3 is 14 amino acids. The germline CDR1 and CDR2 sequences are DFQATT and SNEGSKA (reference sequence). The CDR3 loop is CSASDPHRTDTQYF. CDR3 nucleotide sequence: TGCAGTGCTAGTGACCCCCACCGGACAGATACGCAGTATTTT.

In its sample, this clonotype was seen a few times. The chain carries TRBV2 and TRBJ2-7; D is possibly TRBD1 (5 bases). CDR1 is SNHLY, CDR2 FYNNEI, per germline. V was trimmed by 6 bases and J by 1 base, leaving 19 bases between them. This CDR3 spans 16 amino acids. In DNA, the CDR3 is TGTGCCAGCAGCCTCGTGGGGCAGCTCATATCCTACGAGCAGTACTTC. It codes for CASSLVGQLISYEQYF.

CDR3 DNA sequence: TGTGCCAGCAGCCAAGAGGATATTTTCTATGGCTACACCTTC. It codes for CASSQEDIFYGYTF. V gene TRBV4-2 combines with J gene TRBJ1-2; D is undetermined. The CDR3 extends over 14 amino acids. Trimming cost V 0 bases and J 4 bases, with 9 bases left between them. Per the germline V gene, CDR1 is LGHNA and CDR2 is YNFKEQ.

The chain joins TRBV6-1 to TRBJ1-4; D remains unclear. CDR3 length equals 11 residues. Germline V lookup: CDR1 MNHNS, CDR2 SASEGT. With 9 bases removed from V and 4 bases from J, the gap between germline ends came to 6 bases. CDR3 loop: CASFFNEKLFF. DNA of the CDR3: TGTGCCAGTTTTTTTAATGAAAAACTGTTTTTT.

At least ten counts were recorded for this clonotype. The CDR3 spells CASKPGVADTQYF. DNA of the CDR3: TGTGCCAGCAAACCAGGGGTGGCAGATACGCAGTATTTT. This chain joins TRBV12-3 or TRBV12-4 and TRBJ2-3; a possible D gene is TRBD1 (6 bases). Trimming left V 7 bases short and J 4 bases short, with 12 bases between. The length of the CDR3 is 13 residues.

The chain couples TRBV19 to TRBJ1-2, with TRBD1 as a possible D gene (6 bases). V lost 4 bases and J 12 bases, leaving 21 bases between the germline ends. Germline V gives CDR1 LNHDA, CDR2 SQIVND (reference sequence). The CDR3 contains 14 residues. This chain's CDR3 is CASSRTVLISGDTF. The DNA for the CDR3 is TGTGCCAGTAGTAGGACAGTCCTGATCTCCGGAGACACCTTC.

This clonotype showed up just a few times. V is TRBV12-5 and J is TRBJ2-1; TRBD1 matches at 7 bases. With 1 base clipped from V and 6 bases from J, the junction kept 6 bases outside the gene matches. CDR1 LGHNT and CDR2 FRNRAP come from the germline V gene. The CDR3 contains 15 residues. The CDR3 DNA reads TGTGCTAGTGGTTTGGACAGGGGTCCACCCAATGAGCAGTTCTTC. Its protein product is CASGLDRGPPNEQFF.

A few counts support this clonotype. Germline is not matched at one junction end, which may reflect a read error. The chain carries TRBV7-2 and TRBJ1-5; D unclear. CDR1 SGHTA and CDR2 FQGNSA come from the germline V gene. The CDR3 spans 15 residues. DNA for the CDR3: TGTGCCAACAGCTTAGTGAGTGGGGGCAATCAGCCCCAGCATTTT. Amino acid sequence: CANSLVSGGNQPQHF.

The chain combines TRBV4-3 with TRBJ1-3, with D uncertain. CDR1 is LGHNA and CDR2 is YSLEER in the germline V gene. The V end lost 0 bases, the J end lost 0 bases, and 12 bases lay between the germline ends. The CDR3 extends over 17 amino acids. The CDR3 bases are TGCGCCAGCAGCCAAGAGCCCCCAGGATTCTCTGGAAACACCATATATTTT. This encodes CASSQEPPGFSGNTIYF.

This clonotype was observed a handful of times. This CDR3 reads CASRTTSEGEQFF. For the CDR3, the DNA is TGTGCCAGCAGAACCACTAGCGAGGGTGAGCAGTTCTTC. The chain combines TRBV7-9 with TRBJ2-1; 7 positions match TRBD2. In germline, CDR1 is SEHNR, CDR2 FQNEAQ (reference sequence). CDR3 length: 13 amino acids. V was clipped by 6 bases and J by 9 bases; unmatched bases: 8.

The V gene is TRBV7-9, the J gene TRBJ2-1; the D is unclear. Trimming left V 5 bases short and J 9 bases short, with 8 bases between. In germline, CDR1 is SEHNR, CDR2 FQNEAQ (reference sequence). The CDR3 contains 11 residues. CDR3 DNA: TGTGCCAGCAGCCCCTCTGGTGAGCAGTTCTTC. Its translation is CASSPSGEQFF.

CDR3 loop: CASRTQGNSNQPQHF. For the CDR3, the DNA is TGTGCCAGCAGAACACAGGGGAATAGCAATCAGCCCCAGCATTTT. The chain couples TRBV6-1 to TRBJ1-5, with TRBD1 matching 7 bases. This CDR3 contains 15 residues. Unmatched junction bases numbered 5, after V lost 6 bases and J lost 0 bases. The germline V gene encodes CDR1 MNHNS and CDR2 SASEGT.

This sequence joins TRBV30 and TRBJ1-5; D may be TRBD1 (6 bases). This CDR3 region has 13 residues. Trimming shortened V by 3 bases and J by 4 bases, and 10 bases separated the two germline ends. The V gene's germline CDR1 is GTSNPN and CDR2 SVGIG (reference sequence). Here the CDR3 reads CAWRGAQNQPQHF. In nucleotides, the CDR3 is TGTGCCTGGAGGGGGGCCCAAAATCAGCCCCAGCATTTT.

This clonotype occurred a few times. The chain employs TRBV6-2 or TRBV6-3 and TRBJ1-5; 7 positions agree with TRBD1. The CDR3 is 17 amino acids. Per the germline V gene, CDR1 is MNHEY and CDR2 is SVGEGT. V dropped 5 bases and J dropped 3; count of bases not matched to a gene: 13. The CDR3 sequence: CASSRGGDRVINQPQHF. The CDR3 DNA sequence: TGTGCCAGCAGTCGAGGAGGCGACAGGGTAATCAATCAGCCCCAGCATTTT.

The chain carries TRBV6-2 or TRBV6-3 and TRBJ1-1; 9 bases agree with TRBD1. The length of the CDR3 is 13 residues. V dropped 6 bases and J dropped 5; count of bases not matched to a gene: 4. Germline V gene sequence: CDR1 MNHEY, CDR2 SVGEGT. The CDR3 reads CASRRQGETEAFF. The CDR3 coding sequence is TGTGCCAGCAGAAGACAGGGGGAGACTGAAGCTTTCTTT.

The chain links TRBV20-1 to TRBJ2-7, with 9 bases that match TRBD2. The CDR3 runs 14 residues. CDR1 is DFQATT and CDR2 is SNEGSKA in the germline V gene (reference sequence). Trimming took 3 bases from V and 7 from J; bases not matched to a gene: 10. The CDR3 DNA reads as TGCAGTGCTAGTCGAGAAGCGGGAGGCAGAGAGCAGTACTTC. Residues: CSASREAGGREQYF.

The V call is TRBV7-2, the J call TRBJ1-1, with D hard to call. Germline assignment: CDR1 SGHTA and CDR2 FQGNSA. Trimming left V 6 bases short and J 4 bases short, with 18 bases between. CDR3 length: 15 residues. The CDR3 DNA reads TGTGCCAGCAGGGAAGGTCGGGAATGGGGCACTGAAGCTTTCTTT. Its translation is CASREGREWGTEAFF. The whole variable domain, remainder taken from reference TRBV7-2 and TRBJ1-1, is GAGVSQSPSNKVTEKGKDVELRCDPISGHTALYWYRQSLGQGLEFLIYFQGNSAPDKSGLPSDRFSAERTGGSVSTLTIQRTQQEDSAVYLCASREGREWGTEAFFGQGTRLTVV.

The rearrangement uses TRBV19 and TRBJ1-1; D remains ambiguous. Trimming stripped 6 bases from V and 6 bases from J, with 14 bases between. CDR3 size: 13 residues. The germline V gene encodes CDR1 LNHDA and CDR2 SQIVND (reference sequence). CDR3 in DNA: TGTGCCAGTAGCCCCCTTCCGGAGGCTGAAGCTTTCTTT. As protein: CASSPLPEAEAFF.

This chain joins TRBV19 and TRBJ1-1; 9 bases are a match to TRBD1. Germline CDR1 is LNHDA and CDR2 is SQIVND (reference sequence). The CDR3 consists of 15 residues. Trimming removed 6 bases from V and 1 base from J; junction bases left unmatched: 6. CDR3 bases: TGTGCCAGTAGGGGACAGGGACTTAGGAACACTGAAGCTTTCTTT. Its translation is CASRGQGLRNTEAFF.

The chain uses TRBV7-9 and TRBJ2-5, with 7 bases fitting TRBD1. CDR1 is SEHNR and CDR2 is FQNEAQ in the germline V gene (reference sequence). V dropped 5 bases and J dropped 4; count of bases not matched to a gene: 4. CDR3 length equals 13 residues. The CDR3 DNA reads as TGTGCCAGCAGCGGGACAGTCTTAGAGACCCAGTACTTC. Translation gives CASSGTVLETQYF.

V usage is TRBV5-4 and J usage is TRBJ2-5; D possibly uses TRBD1 or TRBD2 (5 bases each). CDR1 is SGHNT, CDR2 YYREEE, per germline (reference sequence). The CDR3 runs to 15 residues. Trimming pared 4 bases from V and 2 bases from J, leaving 15 bases between. CDR3 loop: CASSRGGAVQETQYF. CDR3 DNA sequence: TGTGCCAGCAGCCGGGGTGGGGCGGTTCAAGAGACCCAGTACTTC.

The chain's CDR3 is CASSPAGTRGGYTF. DNA for the CDR3: TGCGCCAGCAGCCCGGCCGGGACCCGGGGAGGCTACACCTTC. The chain carries TRBV5-1 and TRBJ1-2, with D tentatively TRBD1 (5 bases). This CDR3 region has 14 residues. V was cut by 4 bases and J by 8 bases, with 18 bases left in between. Germline CDR1 and CDR2: SGHRS and YFSETQ.

The sample holds a few counts of this clonotype. The chain links TRBV27 to TRBJ1-1; TRBD1 agrees at 9 bases. CDR1 MNHEY and CDR2 SMNVEV come from the germline V gene (reference sequence). The CDR3 covers 13 residues. Losses at the gene ends were 7 bases for V and 7 bases for J; bases not matched to a gene: 7. CDR3: CASTYRGHGEAFF. As DNA, the CDR3 is TGTGCCAGCACCTACAGGGGGCACGGTGAAGCTTTCTTT.